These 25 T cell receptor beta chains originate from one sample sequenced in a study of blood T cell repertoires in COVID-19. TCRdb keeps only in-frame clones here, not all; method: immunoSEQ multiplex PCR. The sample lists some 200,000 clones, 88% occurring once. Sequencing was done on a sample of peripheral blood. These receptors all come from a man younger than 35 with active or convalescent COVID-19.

CDR3 region: CASSQARGTEAFF. The CDR3 nucleotides read TGTGCCAGCAGCCAAGCCCGGGGCACTGAAGCTTTCTTT. The V gene is TRBV7-2, the J gene TRBJ1-1, with D uncertain. V lost 5 bases, J lost 4 bases, and 11 bases lay in between. The CDR3 sequence is 13 residues long. Germline CDR1 is SGHTA and CDR2 is FQGNSA.

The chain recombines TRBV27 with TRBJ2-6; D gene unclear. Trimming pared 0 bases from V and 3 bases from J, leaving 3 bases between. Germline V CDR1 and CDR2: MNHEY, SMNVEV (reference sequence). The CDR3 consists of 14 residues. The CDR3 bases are TGTGCCAGCAGTTTATCCTTTGGGGCCAACGTCCTGACTTTC. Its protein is CASSLSFGANVLTF.

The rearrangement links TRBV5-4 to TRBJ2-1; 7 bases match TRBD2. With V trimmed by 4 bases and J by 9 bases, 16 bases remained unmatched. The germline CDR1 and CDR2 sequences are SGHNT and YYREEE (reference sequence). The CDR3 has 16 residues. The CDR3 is CASSMGVRSGTLEQFF. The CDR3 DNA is TGTGCCAGCAGCATGGGGGTGCGGAGCGGGACCCTTGAGCAGTTCTTC.

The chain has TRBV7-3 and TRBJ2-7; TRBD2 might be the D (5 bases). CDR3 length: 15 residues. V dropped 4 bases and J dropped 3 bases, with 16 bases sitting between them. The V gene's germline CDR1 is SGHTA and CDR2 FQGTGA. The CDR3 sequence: CASSSWTQNSYEQYF. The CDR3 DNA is TGTGCCAGCAGCTCGTGGACTCAGAACAGCTACGAGCAGTACTTC.

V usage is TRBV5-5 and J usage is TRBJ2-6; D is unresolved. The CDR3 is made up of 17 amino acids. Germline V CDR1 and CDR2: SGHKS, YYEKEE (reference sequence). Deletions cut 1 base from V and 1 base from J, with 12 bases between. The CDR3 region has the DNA TGTGCCAGCAGCTTGCGGCAGACATGGTCTGGGGCCAACGTCCTGACTTTC. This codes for CASSLRQTWSGANVLTF.

CDR3 region: CASDDGTGVGYGYTF. CDR3 coding DNA: TGTGCCAGCGATGACGGGACAGGGGTTGGGTATGGCTACACCTTC. The rearrangement joins TRBV19 to TRBJ1-2, with TRBD1 matching 10 bases. The germline V gene has CDR1 LNHDA and CDR2 SQIVND (reference sequence). With V trimmed by 9 bases and J by 5 bases, 12 bases remained unmatched. The CDR3 sequence is 15 residues long.

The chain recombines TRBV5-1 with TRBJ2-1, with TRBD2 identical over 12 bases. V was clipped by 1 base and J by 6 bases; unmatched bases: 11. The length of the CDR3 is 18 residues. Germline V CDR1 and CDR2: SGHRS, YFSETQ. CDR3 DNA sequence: TGCGCCAGCAGCTTGTCCCCACTAGCGGGAGGAGCTGGCAATGAGCAGTTCTTC. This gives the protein CASSLSPLAGGAGNEQFF.

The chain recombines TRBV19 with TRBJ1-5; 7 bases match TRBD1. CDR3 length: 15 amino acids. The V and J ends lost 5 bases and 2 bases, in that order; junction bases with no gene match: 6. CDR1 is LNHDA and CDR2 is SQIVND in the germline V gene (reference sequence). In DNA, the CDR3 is TGTGCCAGTAGTCCCACAGGGGCGGGCAATCAGCCCCAGCATTTT. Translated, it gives CASSPTGAGNQPQHF.

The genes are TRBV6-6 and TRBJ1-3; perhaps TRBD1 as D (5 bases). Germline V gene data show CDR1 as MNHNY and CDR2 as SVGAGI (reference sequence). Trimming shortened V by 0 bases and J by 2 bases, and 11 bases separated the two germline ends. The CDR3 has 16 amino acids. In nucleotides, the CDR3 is TGTGCCAGCAGTTACTCTCCCAGGGTACCTGGAAACACCATATATTTT. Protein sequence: CASSYSPRVPGNTIYF.

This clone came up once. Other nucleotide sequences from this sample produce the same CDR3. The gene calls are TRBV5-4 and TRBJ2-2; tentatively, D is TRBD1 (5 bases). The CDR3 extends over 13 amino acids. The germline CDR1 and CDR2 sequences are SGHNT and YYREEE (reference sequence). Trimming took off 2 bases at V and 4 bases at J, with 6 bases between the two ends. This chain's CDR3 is CASSFRGTGELFF. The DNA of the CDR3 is TGTGCCAGCAGCTTTAGGGGCACCGGGGAGCTGTTTTTT.

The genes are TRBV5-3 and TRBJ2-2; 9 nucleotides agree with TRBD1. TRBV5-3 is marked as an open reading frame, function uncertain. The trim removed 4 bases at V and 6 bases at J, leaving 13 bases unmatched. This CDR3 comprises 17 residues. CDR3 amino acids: CARSATETGGTAGELFF. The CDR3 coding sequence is TGTGCCAGAAGCGCGACTGAGACAGGGGGTACGGCCGGGGAGCTGTTTTTT.

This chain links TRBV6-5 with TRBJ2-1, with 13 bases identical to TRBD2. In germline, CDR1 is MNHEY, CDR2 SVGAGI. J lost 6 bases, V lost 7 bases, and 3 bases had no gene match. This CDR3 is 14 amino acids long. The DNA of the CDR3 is TGTGCCAGCATGGGGACTAGCGGGATCAATGAGCAGTTCTTC. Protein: CASMGTSGINEQFF.

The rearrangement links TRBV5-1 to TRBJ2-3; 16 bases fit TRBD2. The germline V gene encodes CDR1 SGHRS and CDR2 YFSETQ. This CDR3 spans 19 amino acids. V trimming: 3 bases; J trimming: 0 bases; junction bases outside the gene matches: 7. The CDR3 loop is CASSSGLAGGTPSTDTQYF. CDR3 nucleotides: TGCGCCAGCAGCTCGGGACTAGCGGGAGGGACCCCTAGCACAGATACGCAGTATTTT.

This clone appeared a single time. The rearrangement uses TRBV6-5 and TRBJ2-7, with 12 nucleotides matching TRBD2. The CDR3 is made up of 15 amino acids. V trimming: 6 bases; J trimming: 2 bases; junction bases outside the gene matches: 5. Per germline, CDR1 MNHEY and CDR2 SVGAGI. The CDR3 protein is CASSLRTSGTYEQYF. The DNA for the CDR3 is TGTGCCAGCAGCCTACGGACTAGCGGGACCTACGAGCAGTACTTC.

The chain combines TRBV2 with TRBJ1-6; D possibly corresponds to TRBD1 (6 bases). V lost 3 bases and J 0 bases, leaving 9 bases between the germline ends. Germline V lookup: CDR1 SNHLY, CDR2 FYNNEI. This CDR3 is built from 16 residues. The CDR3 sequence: CASSDDRSSYNSPLHF. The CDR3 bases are TGTGCCAGCAGTGACGACAGGAGCTCCTATAATTCACCCCTCCACTTT.

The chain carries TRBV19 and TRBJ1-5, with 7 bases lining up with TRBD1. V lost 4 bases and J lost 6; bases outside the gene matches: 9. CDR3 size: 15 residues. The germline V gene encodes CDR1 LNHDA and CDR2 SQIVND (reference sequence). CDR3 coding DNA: TGTGCCAGTAGTACCCCCCAGGGGGTTGGTCAGCCCCAGCATTTT. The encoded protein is CASSTPQGVGQPQHF.

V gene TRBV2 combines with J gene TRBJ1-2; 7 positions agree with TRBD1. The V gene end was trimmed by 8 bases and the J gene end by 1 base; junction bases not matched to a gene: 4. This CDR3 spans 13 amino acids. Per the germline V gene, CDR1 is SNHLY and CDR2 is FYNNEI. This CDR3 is CASADRFNYGYTF. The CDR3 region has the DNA TGTGCCAGCGCGGACAGGTTTAACTATGGCTACACCTTC. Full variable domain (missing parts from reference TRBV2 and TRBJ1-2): EPEVTQTPSHQVTQMGQEVILRCVPISNHLYFYWYRQILGQKVEFLVSFYNNEISEKSEIFDDQFSVERPDGSNFTLKIRSTKLEDSAMYFCASADRFNYGYTFGSGTRLTVV.

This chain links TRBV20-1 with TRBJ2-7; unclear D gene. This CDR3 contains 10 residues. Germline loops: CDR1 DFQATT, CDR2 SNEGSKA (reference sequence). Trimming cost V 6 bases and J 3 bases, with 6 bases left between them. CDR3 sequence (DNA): TGCAGTGCATACAGCTACGAGCAGTACTTC. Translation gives CSAYSYEQYF.

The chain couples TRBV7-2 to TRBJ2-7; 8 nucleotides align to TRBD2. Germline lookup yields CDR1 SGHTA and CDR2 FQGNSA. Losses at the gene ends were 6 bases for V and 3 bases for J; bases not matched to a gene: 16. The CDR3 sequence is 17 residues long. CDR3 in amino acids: CASSLPPSGGPLYEQYF. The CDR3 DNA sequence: TGTGCCAGCAGTCTCCCCCCTTCGGGAGGGCCTCTCTACGAGCAGTACTTC.

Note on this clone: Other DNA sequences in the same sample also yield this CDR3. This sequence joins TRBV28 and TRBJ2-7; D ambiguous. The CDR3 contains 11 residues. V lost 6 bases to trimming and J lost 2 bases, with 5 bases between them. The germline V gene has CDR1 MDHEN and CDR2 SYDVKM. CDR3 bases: TGTGCCAGCAGGGGCCCCTACGAGCAGTACTTC. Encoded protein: CASRGPYEQYF.

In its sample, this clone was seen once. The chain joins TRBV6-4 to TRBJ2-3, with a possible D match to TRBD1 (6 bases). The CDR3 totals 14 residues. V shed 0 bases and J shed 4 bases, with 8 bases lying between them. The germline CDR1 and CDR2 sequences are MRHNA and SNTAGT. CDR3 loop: CASSDSDRPDTQYF. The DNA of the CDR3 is TGTGCCAGCAGTGACTCGGACAGACCAGATACGCAGTATTTT.

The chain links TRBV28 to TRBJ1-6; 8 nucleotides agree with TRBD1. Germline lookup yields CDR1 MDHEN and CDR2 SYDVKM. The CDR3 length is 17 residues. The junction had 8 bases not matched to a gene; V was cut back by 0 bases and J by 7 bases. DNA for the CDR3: TGTGCCAGCAGTTTATGGGGACAGGCGGCGGGGAATTCACCCCTCCACTTT. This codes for CASSLWGQAAGNSPLHF.

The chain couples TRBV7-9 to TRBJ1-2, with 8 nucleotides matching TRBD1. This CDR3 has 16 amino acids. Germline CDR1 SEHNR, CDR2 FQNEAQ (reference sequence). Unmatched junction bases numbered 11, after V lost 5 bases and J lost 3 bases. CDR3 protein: CASSRKQGEKDYGYTF. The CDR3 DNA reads TGTGCCAGCAGCCGAAAACAGGGGGAGAAGGACTATGGCTACACCTTC.

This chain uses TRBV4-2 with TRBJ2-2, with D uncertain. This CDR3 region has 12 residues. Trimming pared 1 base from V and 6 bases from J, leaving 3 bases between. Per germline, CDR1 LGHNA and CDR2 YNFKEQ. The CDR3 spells CASSQGPGELFF. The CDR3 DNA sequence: TGTGCCAGCAGCCAAGGGCCCGGGGAGCTGTTTTTT.

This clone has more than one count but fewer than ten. The CDR3 protein is CASRLPEGAGLPQHF. CDR3 nucleotides: TGTGCCAGCAGGCTCCCTGAGGGCGCGGGACTGCCCCAGCATTTT. V gene TRBV28 combines with J gene TRBJ1-5; D might be TRBD1 (5 bases). Germline loops: CDR1 MDHEN, CDR2 SYDVKM. Trimming removed 6 bases from V and 9 bases from J, with 21 bases in between. The CDR3 is 15 residues long.